Below are 28 T cell receptor beta chains sequenced from a single sample in a study of blood T cell repertoires in COVID-19. The repertoire was sequenced with immunoSEQ multiplex PCR; TCRdb's copy has only in-frame clones and lacks some. The sample shows about 40,000 clones, about four fifths of them seen only once. What was sequenced was peripheral blood. These receptor sequences come from a man aged 80 or over with active or convalescent COVID-19.

The J gene is TRBJ2-1, the V gene TRBV28; TRBD2 aligns across 8 bases. The CDR3 is made up of 13 amino acids. Losses at the gene ends were 7 bases for V and 6 bases for J; bases not matched to a gene: 5. Per the germline V gene, CDR1 is MDHEN and CDR2 is SYDVKM. CDR3 sequence (DNA): TGTGCCAGCAAGGCGGGAGGCTTCAATGAGCAGTTCTTC. Its translation: CASKAGGFNEQFF.

The chain employs TRBV7-3 and TRBJ2-1; 7 bases are shared with TRBD1. Per germline, CDR1 SGHTA and CDR2 FQGTGA. The CDR3 is made up of 14 amino acids. V was clipped by 3 bases and J by 2 bases; unmatched bases: 1. In nucleotides, the CDR3 is TGTGCCAGCAGCTTGGGGACAGCCTACAATGAGCAGTTCTTC. The encoded protein is CASSLGTAYNEQFF.

This clone was detected a few times. This chain uses TRBV3-1 (or the pseudogene TRBV3-2) with TRBJ2-1; D is undetermined. V shed 2 bases and J shed 7 bases, with 6 bases lying between them. The CDR3 consists of 12 residues. Germline CDR1 is LGHDT and CDR2 is YNNKEL (reference sequence). The CDR3 loop reads CASSQRENEQFF. In DNA, the CDR3 is TGTGCCAGCAGCCAAAGAGAGAATGAGCAGTTCTTC.

This chain links TRBV28 with TRBJ2-2, with 12 bases matching TRBD2. The germline gives CDR1 MDHEN, CDR2 SYDVKM. CDR3 length: 18 amino acids. V lost 5 bases to trimming and J lost 1 base; unmatched junction nucleotides: 8. CDR3 sequence reads: CASSLAGGAGGNTGELFF. CDR3 bases: TGTGCCAGCAGTCTAGCGGGGGGGGCCGGAGGGAACACCGGGGAGCTGTTTTTT.

This clone was found a few times. This chain uses TRBV19 with TRBJ1-5; 7 nucleotides agree with TRBD1. The CDR3 sequence is 13 residues long. Germline CDR1 is LNHDA and CDR2 is SQIVND (reference sequence). The V and J ends lost 8 bases and 8 bases, in that order; junction bases with no gene match: 9. CDR3 amino acids: CASAGGTGEPQHF. The CDR3 DNA is TGTGCCAGTGCTGGGGGTACAGGGGAGCCCCAGCATTTT.

In regard to this clone: One end of the junction varies from germline; a read error may be responsible. The genes are TRBV5-1 and TRBJ2-2; TRBD2 matches 8 bases. The germline CDR1 and CDR2 sequences are SGHRS and YFSETQ. The CDR3 has 14 amino acids. The DNA for the CDR3 is TGCACCAGCAGCGGGGGACAGAACACCGGGGAGCTGTTTTTT. Residues: CTSSGGQNTGELFF.

The chain employs TRBV14 and TRBJ2-1, with a tentative D call TRBD2 (6 bases). The V and J ends lost 4 bases and 12 bases respectively, with 19 bases between them. This CDR3 spans 14 amino acids. Germline V CDR1 and CDR2: SGHDN, FVKESK. CDR3 loop: CASSLGGLIAGQFF. Here the CDR3 DNA reads TGTGCCAGCAGCCTGGGGGGTCTGATCGCAGGGCAGTTCTTC.

This chain uses TRBV5-8 with TRBJ1-5, with D possibly matching TRBD1 (5 bases). V was clipped by 0 bases and J by 3 bases, with 10 bases between them. Per germline, CDR1 SGHTS and CDR2 YDEGEE. The CDR3 sequence is 15 residues long. CDR3 region: CASSLAQGTNQPQHF. DNA of the CDR3: TGTGCCAGCAGCTTGGCCCAGGGTACCAATCAGCCCCAGCATTTT.

The chain recombines TRBV21-1 with TRBJ1-3; the table names TRBD1, a call not compared with the DNA. TRBV21-1 is noted as a pseudogene. The CDR3 runs to 16 residues. CDR3 loop: CASCQGQAVSGNTIYF. The CDR3 bases are TGTGCCAGCTGCCAAGGACAGGCGGTCTCTGGAAACACCATATATTTT.

The gene calls are TRBV7-3 and TRBJ2-2; 7 nucleotides line up with TRBD1. The length of the CDR3 is 16 residues. The germline V gene encodes CDR1 SGHTA and CDR2 FQGTGA. Unmatched junction bases numbered 9, after V lost 1 base and J lost 7 bases. The CDR3 region has the DNA TGTGCCAGCAGCTTAAATGCGGGCAGGGGGAGCGGGGAGCTGTTTTTT. Protein sequence: CASSLNAGRGSGELFF.

This chain uses TRBV4-1 with TRBJ2-1; TRBD2 agrees at 10 bases. Germline CDR1 MGHRA, CDR2 YSYEKL. Trimming cost V 2 bases and J 0 bases; bases outside gene matches: 4. The CDR3 contains 17 residues. In nucleotides, the CDR3 is TGCGCCAGCAGCCAAACTAGCGGGATTGGCTCCTACAATGAGCAGTTCTTC. It encodes CASSQTSGIGSYNEQFF.

DNA for the CDR3: TGTGCCAGCCAAGCTGGGGCACATAACACTGAAGCTTTCTTT. Residues: CASQAGAHNTEAFF. The chain joins TRBV7-9 to TRBJ1-1, with TRBD1 as a possible D gene (5 bases). In germline, CDR1 is SEHNR, CDR2 FQNEAQ (reference sequence). The V gene lost 8 bases and the J gene lost 2 bases, with 15 bases spanning the gap. The CDR3 spans 14 residues.

V gene TRBV7-2 combines with J gene TRBJ2-2, with 8 bases that match TRBD2. V dropped 2 bases and J dropped 6; count of bases not matched to a gene: 5. Germline V lookup: CDR1 SGHTA, CDR2 FQGNSA. This CDR3 spans 15 amino acids. CDR3 region: CASSLFAGGAGELFF. CDR3 DNA sequence: TGTGCCAGCAGCTTATTTGCGGGGGGCGCCGGGGAGCTGTTTTTT.

This clone was seen a single time. The rearrangement uses TRBV7-2 and TRBJ2-3, with unresolved D. V lost 1 base and J lost 5, with 10 bases in between. This CDR3 comprises 14 residues. Germline CDR1 SGHTA, CDR2 FQGNSA. The CDR3 reads CASSLGDFRDTQYF. The CDR3 DNA is TGTGCCAGCAGCTTAGGAGACTTTCGAGATACGCAGTATTTT.

The chain employs TRBV5-1 and TRBJ2-1; TRBD1 agrees at 7 bases. Germline V CDR1 and CDR2: SGHRS, YFSETQ. The CDR3 consists of 15 residues. Trimming cost V 0 bases and J 2 bases; bases outside gene matches: 2. Written as DNA, the CDR3 is TGCGCCAGCAGCTTGGCTCAGGGGGCCTACAATGAGCAGTTCTTC. Protein: CASSLAQGAYNEQFF.

The chain carries TRBV28 and TRBJ1-3; D is perhaps TRBD1 (5 bases). The V gene lost 6 bases and the J gene lost 1 base, with 10 bases spanning the gap. This CDR3 contains 14 residues. From germline, CDR1 is MDHEN and CDR2 SYDVKM. CDR3 region: CASREGLSGNTIYF. CDR3 nucleotides: TGTGCCAGCAGGGAGGGGTTGTCTGGAAACACCATATATTTT. The full variable domain, with the rest looked up from reference TRBV28 and TRBJ1-3, is DVKVTQSSRYLVKRTGEKVFLECVQDMDHENMFWYRQDPGLGLRLIYFSYDVKMKEKGDIPEGYSVSREKKERFSLILESASTNQTSMYLCASREGLSGNTIYFGEGSWLTVV.

J is TRBJ1-4 and V is TRBV4-1, with D possibly being TRBD1 (6 bases). Germline V lookup: CDR1 MGHRA, CDR2 YSYEKL. This CDR3 contains 16 residues. V was cut by 0 bases and J by 8 bases, with 16 bases left in between. The CDR3 DNA reads as TGCGCCAGCAGCCAAGATCATGTAGGGGGTCGGGAAAAACTGTTTTTT. Translation: CASSQDHVGGREKLFF.

This chain links TRBV29-1 with TRBJ2-3; TRBD2 matches 12 bases. The CDR3 is 13 residues long. Germline V gene lookup returns CDR1 SQVTM and CDR2 ANQGSEA. J was trimmed by 9 bases and V by 5 bases; bases with no gene match: 6. CDR3 bases: TGCAGCGTTAGGGCTAGCGGGAGGGACACGCAGTATTTT. Translated, it gives CSVRASGRDTQYF.

The chain recombines TRBV7-9 with TRBJ2-1; 7 nucleotides agree with TRBD2. Germline assignment: CDR1 SEHNR and CDR2 FQNEAQ (reference sequence). CDR3 length equals 15 residues. V lost 1 base and J lost 5; bases outside the gene matches: 5. CDR3 region: CASSLVTSANNEQFF. Here the CDR3 DNA reads TGTGCCAGCAGCTTAGTAACTAGCGCAAACAATGAGCAGTTCTTC.

The chain combines TRBV11-2 with TRBJ2-6; a possible D gene is TRBD2 (6 bases). Per germline, CDR1 SGHAT and CDR2 FQNNGV. The CDR3 contains 16 residues. V gave up 4 bases and J gave up 7 bases, with 17 bases separating them. The CDR3 region is CASSYSEGAGANVLTF. CDR3 coding DNA: TGTGCCAGCAGCTACTCGGAGGGCGCGGGAGCCAACGTCCTGACTTTC.

This clone was seen a single time. The chain joins TRBV27 to TRBJ2-7; 7 bases agree with TRBD2. This CDR3 has 15 amino acids. Losses at the gene ends were 6 bases for V and 4 bases for J; bases not matched to a gene: 12. Germline V gene data show CDR1 as MNHEY and CDR2 as SMNVEV (reference sequence). CDR3 nucleotides: TGTGCCAGCAGCCTACTAGCGCTCTATGATTACGAGCAGTACTTC. Translated, it gives CASSLLALYDYEQYF.

The sample holds a few counts of this clone. The rearrangement uses TRBV7-2 and TRBJ2-1; D unclear. This CDR3 comprises 17 residues. From germline, CDR1 is SGHTA and CDR2 FQGNSA. V was shortened by 1 base and J by 0 bases, with 13 bases between the two germline ends. The CDR3 is CASSLVPTESSYNEQFF. CDR3 in DNA: TGTGCCAGCAGCTTAGTCCCTACAGAGAGCTCCTACAATGAGCAGTTCTTC.

J is TRBJ2-5 and V is TRBV7-2, with 10 bases lining up with TRBD2. Germline V gene lookup returns CDR1 SGHTA and CDR2 FQGNSA. J gave up 5 bases and V 1 base, and 7 bases lay outside the gene matches. The length of the CDR3 is 16 residues. CDR3 sequence reads: CASSLVPAGGHETQYF. The DNA for the CDR3 is TGTGCCAGCAGCTTAGTACCAGCGGGGGGGCACGAGACCCAGTACTTC.

The chain joins TRBV4-3 to TRBJ1-2; perhaps TRBD1 as D (5 bases). The CDR3 spans 16 residues. Per germline, CDR1 LGHNA and CDR2 YSLEER. V dropped 8 bases and J dropped 2 bases, with 21 bases sitting between them. This CDR3 is CASSPFGSGSNYGYTF. The CDR3 DNA follows: TGCGCCAGCTCCCCTTTCGGTTCAGGGTCCAACTATGGCTACACCTTC.

The chain carries TRBV2 and TRBJ2-5; D unclear. The CDR3 is 14 residues long. Germline V CDR1 and CDR2: SNHLY, FYNNEI. Trimming cost V 6 bases and J 2 bases, with 13 bases left between them. The CDR3 nucleotides read TGTGCCAGCAGAGACGACATTCAGCAAGAGACCCAGTACTTC. Its protein is CASRDDIQQETQYF.

The chain employs TRBV7-2 and TRBJ1-5, with 8 nucleotides matching TRBD1. Trimming at V came to 3 bases and at J to 3 bases, leaving 4 bases not matched to a gene. Germline assignment: CDR1 SGHTA and CDR2 FQGNSA. The CDR3 consists of 15 residues. The CDR3 spells CASSFSGGDNQPQHF. The DNA of the CDR3 is TGTGCCAGCAGCTTTTCAGGGGGCGACAATCAGCCCCAGCATTTT.

The V gene is TRBV28, the J gene TRBJ2-1; 10 nucleotides agree with TRBD1. Trimming took 4 bases from V and 3 from J; bases not matched to a gene: 3. Germline V gene sequence: CDR1 MDHEN, CDR2 SYDVKM. CDR3 size: 15 residues. Here the CDR3 DNA reads TGTGCCAGCAGTTGGGACAGGGGAGGCTACAATGAGCAGTTCTTC. As protein: CASSWDRGGYNEQFF.

The chain uses TRBV28 and TRBJ2-4; 7 bases fit TRBD2. With V trimmed by 3 bases and J by 6 bases, 2 bases remained unmatched. This CDR3 region has 13 residues. Germline V gene lookup returns CDR1 MDHEN and CDR2 SYDVKM. The CDR3 reads CASSFPGGNIQYF. The CDR3 DNA reads TGTGCCAGCAGTTTTCCGGGGGGAAACATTCAGTACTTC.